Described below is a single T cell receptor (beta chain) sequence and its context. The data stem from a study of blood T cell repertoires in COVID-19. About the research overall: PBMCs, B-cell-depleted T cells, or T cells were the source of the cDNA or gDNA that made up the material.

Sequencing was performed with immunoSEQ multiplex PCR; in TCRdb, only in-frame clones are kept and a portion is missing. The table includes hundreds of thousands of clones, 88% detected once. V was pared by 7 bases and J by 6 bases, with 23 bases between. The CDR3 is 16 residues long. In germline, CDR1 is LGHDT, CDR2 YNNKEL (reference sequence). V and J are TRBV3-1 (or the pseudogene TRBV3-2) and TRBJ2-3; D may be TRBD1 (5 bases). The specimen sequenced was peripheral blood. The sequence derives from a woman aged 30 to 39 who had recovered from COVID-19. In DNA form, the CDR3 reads TGTGCCAGCATCCCGAGGTGGCAGGGTCGGTCCGATACGCAGTATTTT. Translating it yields CASIPRWQGRSDTQYF.